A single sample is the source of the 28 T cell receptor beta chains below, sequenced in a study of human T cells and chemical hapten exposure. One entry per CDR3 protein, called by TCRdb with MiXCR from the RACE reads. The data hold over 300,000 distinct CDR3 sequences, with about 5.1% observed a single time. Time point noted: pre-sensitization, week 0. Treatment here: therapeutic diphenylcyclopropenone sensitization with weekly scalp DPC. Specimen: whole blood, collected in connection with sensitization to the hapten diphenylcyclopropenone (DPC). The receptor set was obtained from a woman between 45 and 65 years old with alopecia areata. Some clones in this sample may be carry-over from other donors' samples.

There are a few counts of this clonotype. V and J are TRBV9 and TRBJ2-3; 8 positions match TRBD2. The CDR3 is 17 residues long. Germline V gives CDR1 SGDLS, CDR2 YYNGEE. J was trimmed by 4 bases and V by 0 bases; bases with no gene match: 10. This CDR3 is CASSVVPLSGGADTQYF. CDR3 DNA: TGTGCCAGCAGCGTAGTCCCGCTAAGCGGGGGTGCAGATACGCAGTATTTT.

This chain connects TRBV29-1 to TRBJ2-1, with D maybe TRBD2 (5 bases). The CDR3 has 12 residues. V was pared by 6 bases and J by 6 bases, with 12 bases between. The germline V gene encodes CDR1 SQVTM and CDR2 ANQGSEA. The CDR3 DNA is TGCAGCGTGCCTGGACTTTCCAATGAGCAGTTCTTC. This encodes CSVPGLSNEQFF.

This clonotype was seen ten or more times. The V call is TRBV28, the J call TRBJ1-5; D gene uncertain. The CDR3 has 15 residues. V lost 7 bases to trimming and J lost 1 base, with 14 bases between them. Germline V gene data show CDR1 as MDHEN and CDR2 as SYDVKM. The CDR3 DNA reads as TGTGCCAGCAACACCGTGGAGGGCAGCAATCAGCCCCAGCATTTT. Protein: CASNTVEGSNQPQHF.

CDR3 DNA sequence: TGTGCCAGCAGCTCCGGGACCTATAAGAACACTGAAGCTTTCTTT. Translation: CASSSGTYKNTEAFF. J is TRBJ1-1 and V is TRBV5-6; D perhaps matches TRBD1 (5 bases). V shed 3 bases and J shed 1 base, with 13 bases lying between them. The CDR3 totals 15 residues. The germline CDR1 and CDR2 sequences are SGHDT and YYEEEE.

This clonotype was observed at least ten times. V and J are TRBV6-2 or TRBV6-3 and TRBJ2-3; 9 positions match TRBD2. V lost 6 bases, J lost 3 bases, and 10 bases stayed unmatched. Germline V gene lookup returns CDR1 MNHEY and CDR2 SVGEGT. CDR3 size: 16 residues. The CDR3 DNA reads TGTGCCAGCAGCTCCCTGAGGACTAGCGAGACAGATACGCAGTATTTT. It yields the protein CASSSLRTSETDTQYF.

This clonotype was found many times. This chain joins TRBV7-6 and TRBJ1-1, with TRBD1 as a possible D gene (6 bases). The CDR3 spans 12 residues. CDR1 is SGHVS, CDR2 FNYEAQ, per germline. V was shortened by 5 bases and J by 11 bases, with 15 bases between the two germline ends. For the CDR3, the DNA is TGTGCCAGCAGCGCAACGGGGGCGATGGCTTTCTTT. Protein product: CASSATGAMAFF. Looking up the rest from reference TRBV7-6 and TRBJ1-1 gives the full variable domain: GAGVSQSPRYKVTKRGQDVALRCDPISGHVSLYWYRQALGQGPEFLTYFNYEAQQDKSGLPNDRFSAERPEGSISTLTIQRTEQRDSAMYRCASSATGAMAFFGQGTRLTVV.

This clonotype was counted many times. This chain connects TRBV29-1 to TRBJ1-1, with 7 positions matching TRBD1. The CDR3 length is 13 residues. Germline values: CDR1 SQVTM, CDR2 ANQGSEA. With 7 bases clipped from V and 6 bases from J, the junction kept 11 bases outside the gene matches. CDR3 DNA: TGCAGCGAGCGAGACAGGGCCGGGGCTGAAGCTTTCTTT. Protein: CSERDRAGAEAFF.

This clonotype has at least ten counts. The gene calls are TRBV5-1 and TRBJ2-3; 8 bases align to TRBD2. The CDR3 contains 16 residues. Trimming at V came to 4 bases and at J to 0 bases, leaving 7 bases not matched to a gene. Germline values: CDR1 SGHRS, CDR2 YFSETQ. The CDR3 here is CASSLRGGQSTDTQYF. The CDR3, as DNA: TGCGCCAGCAGCCTTCGCGGGGGGCAGAGCACAGATACGCAGTATTTT.

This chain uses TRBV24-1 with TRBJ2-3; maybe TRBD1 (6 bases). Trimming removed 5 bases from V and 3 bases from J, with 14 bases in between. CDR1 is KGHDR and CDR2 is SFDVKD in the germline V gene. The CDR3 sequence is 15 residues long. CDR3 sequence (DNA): TGTGCCACCAGTGGTAAAGGGGGAGTGACAGATACGCAGTATTTT. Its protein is CATSGKGGVTDTQYF.

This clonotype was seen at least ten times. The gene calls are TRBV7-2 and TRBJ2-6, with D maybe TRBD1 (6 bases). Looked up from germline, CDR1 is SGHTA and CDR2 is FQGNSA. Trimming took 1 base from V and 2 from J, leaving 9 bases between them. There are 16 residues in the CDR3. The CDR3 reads CASSLDRVAGANVLTF. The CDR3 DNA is TGTGCCAGCAGCTTAGACAGGGTGGCTGGGGCCAACGTCCTGACTTTC.

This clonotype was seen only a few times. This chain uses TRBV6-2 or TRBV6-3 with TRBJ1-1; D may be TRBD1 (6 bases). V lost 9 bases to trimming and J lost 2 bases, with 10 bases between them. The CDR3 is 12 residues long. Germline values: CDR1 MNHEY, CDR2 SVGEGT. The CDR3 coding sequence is TGTGCCAGTGAACAGGGAAACACTGAAGCTTTCTTT. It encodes CASEQGNTEAFF.

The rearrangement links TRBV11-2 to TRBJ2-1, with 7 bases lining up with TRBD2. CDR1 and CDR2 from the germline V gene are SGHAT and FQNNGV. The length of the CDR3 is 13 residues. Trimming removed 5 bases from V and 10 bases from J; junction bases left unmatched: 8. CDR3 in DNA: TGTGCCAGCAGCCGTTCCGGGGGGATGGAGCAGTTCTTC. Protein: CASSRSGGMEQFF. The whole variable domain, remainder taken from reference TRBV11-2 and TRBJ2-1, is EAGVAQSPRYKIIEKRQSVAFWCNPISGHATLYWYQQILGQGPKLLIQFQNNGVVDDSQLPKDRFSAERLKGVDSTLKIQPAKLEDSAVYLCASSRSGGMEQFFGPGTRLTVL.

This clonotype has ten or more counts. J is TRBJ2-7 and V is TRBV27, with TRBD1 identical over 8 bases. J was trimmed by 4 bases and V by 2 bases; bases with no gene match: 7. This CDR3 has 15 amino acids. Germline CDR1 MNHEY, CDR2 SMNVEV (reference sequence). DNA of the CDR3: TGTGCCAGCAGTTTAGTGGCAGGGGGCTTTTACGAGCAGTACTTC. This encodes CASSLVAGGFYEQYF.

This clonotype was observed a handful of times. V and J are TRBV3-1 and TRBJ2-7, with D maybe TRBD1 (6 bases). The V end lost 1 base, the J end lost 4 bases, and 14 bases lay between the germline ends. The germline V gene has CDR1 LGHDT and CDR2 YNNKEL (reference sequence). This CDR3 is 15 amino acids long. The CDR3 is CASSQGAGAWYEQYF. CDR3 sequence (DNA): TGTGCCAGCAGCCAAGGGGCAGGGGCTTGGTACGAGCAGTACTTC.

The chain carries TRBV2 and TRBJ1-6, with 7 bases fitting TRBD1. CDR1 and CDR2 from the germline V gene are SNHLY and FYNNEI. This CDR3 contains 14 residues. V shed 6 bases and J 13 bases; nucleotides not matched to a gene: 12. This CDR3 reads CASRGRQGGSPLHF. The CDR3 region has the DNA TGTGCCAGCAGAGGTCGACAGGGTGGGTCGCCCCTCCACTTT.

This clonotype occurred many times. The CDR3 sequence: CASSRGVGANVLTF. The CDR3 DNA sequence: TGTGCCAGCAGTCGGGGGGTCGGGGCCAACGTCCTGACTTTC. The rearrangement uses TRBV6-1 and TRBJ2-6; TRBD2 matches 7 bases. V dropped 5 bases and J dropped 4; count of bases not matched to a gene: 2. This CDR3 spans 14 amino acids. Germline assignment: CDR1 MNHNS and CDR2 SASEGT.

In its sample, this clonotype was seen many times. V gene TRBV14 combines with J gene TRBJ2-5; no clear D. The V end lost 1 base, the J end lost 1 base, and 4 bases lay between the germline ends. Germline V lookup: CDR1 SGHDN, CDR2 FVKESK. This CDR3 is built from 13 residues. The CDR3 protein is CASSQGTQETQYF. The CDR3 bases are TGTGCCAGCAGCCAAGGGACCCAAGAGACCCAGTACTTC.

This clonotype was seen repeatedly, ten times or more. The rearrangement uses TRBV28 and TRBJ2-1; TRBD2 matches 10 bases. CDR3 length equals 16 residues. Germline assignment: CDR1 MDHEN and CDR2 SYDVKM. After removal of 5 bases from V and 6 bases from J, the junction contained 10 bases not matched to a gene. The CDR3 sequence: CASSPALAGVSNEQFF. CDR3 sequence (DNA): TGTGCCAGCAGTCCCGCGCTAGCGGGAGTTTCCAATGAGCAGTTCTTC.

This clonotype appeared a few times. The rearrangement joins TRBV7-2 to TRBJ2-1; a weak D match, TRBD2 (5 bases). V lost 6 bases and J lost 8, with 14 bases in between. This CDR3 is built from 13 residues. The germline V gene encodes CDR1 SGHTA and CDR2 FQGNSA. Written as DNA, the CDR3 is TGTGCCAGCAGTTCACTAGTAAGCGATGAGCAGTTCTTC. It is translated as CASSSLVSDEQFF.

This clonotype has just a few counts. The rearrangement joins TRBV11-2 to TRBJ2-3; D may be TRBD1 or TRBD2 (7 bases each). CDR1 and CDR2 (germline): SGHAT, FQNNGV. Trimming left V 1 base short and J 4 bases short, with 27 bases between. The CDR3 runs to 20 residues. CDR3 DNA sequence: TGTGCCAGCAGCTTAGTTCTACAGCTCTTGAGGCAGGGGGGGGCAGATACGCAGTATTTT. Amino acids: CASSLVLQLLRQGGADTQYF.

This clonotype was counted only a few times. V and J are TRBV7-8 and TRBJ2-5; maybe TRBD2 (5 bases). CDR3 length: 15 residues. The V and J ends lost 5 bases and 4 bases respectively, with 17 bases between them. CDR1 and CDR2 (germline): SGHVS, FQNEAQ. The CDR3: CASSPSSGVRETQYF. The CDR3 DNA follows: TGTGCCAGCAGCCCCTCATCCGGGGTAAGAGAGACCCAGTACTTC.

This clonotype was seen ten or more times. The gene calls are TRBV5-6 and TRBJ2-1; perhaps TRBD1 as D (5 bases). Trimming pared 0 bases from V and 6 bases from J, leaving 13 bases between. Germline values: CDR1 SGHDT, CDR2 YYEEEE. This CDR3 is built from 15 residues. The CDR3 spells CASSLAFGRANEQFF. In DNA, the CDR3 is TGTGCCAGCAGCTTGGCGTTTGGCAGGGCCAATGAGCAGTTCTTC.

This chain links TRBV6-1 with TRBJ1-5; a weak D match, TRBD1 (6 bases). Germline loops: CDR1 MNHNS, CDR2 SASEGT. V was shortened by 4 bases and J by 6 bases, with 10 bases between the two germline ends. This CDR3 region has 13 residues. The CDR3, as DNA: TGTGCCAGCAGTGCAGGGGCGAGTCAGCCCCAGCATTTT. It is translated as CASSAGASQPQHF.

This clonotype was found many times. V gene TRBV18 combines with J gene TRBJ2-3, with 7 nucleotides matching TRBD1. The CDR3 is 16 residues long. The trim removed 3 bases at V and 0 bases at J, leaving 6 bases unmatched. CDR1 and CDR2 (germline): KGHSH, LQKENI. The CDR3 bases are TGTGCCAGCTCACCCCTGGACAGGAGCAGCACAGATACGCAGTATTTT. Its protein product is CASSPLDRSSTDTQYF. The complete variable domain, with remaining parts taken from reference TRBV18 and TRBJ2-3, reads NAGVMQNPRHLVRRRGQEARLRCSPMKGHSHVYWYRQLPEEGLKFMVYLQKENIIDESGMPKERFSAEFPKEGPSILRIQQVVRGDSAAYFCASSPLDRSSTDTQYFGPGTRLTVL.

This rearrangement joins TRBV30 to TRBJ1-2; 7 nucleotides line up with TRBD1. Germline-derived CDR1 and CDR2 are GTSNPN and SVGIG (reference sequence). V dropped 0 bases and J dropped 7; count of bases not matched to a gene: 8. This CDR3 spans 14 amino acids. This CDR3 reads CAWSVQAGGRGYTF. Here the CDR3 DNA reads TGTGCCTGGAGTGTACAAGCAGGGGGACGTGGCTACACCTTC.

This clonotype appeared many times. The CDR3 loop is CSAAGVPSSYEQYF. CDR3 nucleotide sequence: TGCAGTGCCGCCGGGGTCCCGAGCTCCTACGAGCAGTACTTC. The chain recombines TRBV20-1 with TRBJ2-7; D may be TRBD2 (5 bases). Germline CDR1 DFQATT, CDR2 SNEGSKA (reference sequence). The V end was cut by 6 bases, the J end by 0 bases, with 15 bases between. There are 14 residues in the CDR3.

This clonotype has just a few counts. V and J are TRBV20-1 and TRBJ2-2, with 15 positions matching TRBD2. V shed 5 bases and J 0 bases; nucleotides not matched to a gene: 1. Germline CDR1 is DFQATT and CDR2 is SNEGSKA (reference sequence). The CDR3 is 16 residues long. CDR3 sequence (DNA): TGCAGTGCTCGGACTAGCGGGAGGGCGAACACCGGGGAGCTGTTTTTT. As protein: CSARTSGRANTGELFF.

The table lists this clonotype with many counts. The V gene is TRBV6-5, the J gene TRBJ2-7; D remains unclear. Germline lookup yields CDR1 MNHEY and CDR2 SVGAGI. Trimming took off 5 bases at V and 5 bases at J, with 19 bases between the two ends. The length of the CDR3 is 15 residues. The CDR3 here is CASSPRAFPTDEQYF. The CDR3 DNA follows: TGTGCCAGCAGTCCCCGAGCTTTCCCCACGGACGAGCAGTACTTC.